The 5 T cell receptor beta chains below all came from one sample that was sequenced in a study of CD8 T cells in ankylosing spondylitis. TCRdb recomputed calls from the 5' RACE reads with MiXCR, one row per CDR3 protein. The data contain 250,000 or so distinct CDR3 sequences, about 24% of them singletons. Sequenced sample: blood, either unsorted or a sorted T cell fraction (not recorded which). Receptor source: a male donor with ankylosing spondylitis or in good health (not recorded which).

This clonotype was seen a few times. The chain combines TRBV6-1 with TRBJ2-7; D is unresolved. The CDR3 spans 14 residues. Germline V CDR1 and CDR2: MNHNS, SASEGT. V was trimmed by 3 bases and J by 2 bases, leaving 11 bases between them. This CDR3 reads CASSDMDSAYEQYF. The CDR3 nucleotides are TGTGCCAGCAGTGATATGGATTCAGCCTACGAGCAGTACTTC.

This clonotype was observed at least ten times. This chain links TRBV7-9 with TRBJ1-1, with D tentatively TRBD1 (5 bases). CDR1 is SEHNR and CDR2 is FQNEAQ in the germline V gene (reference sequence). The CDR3 runs to 14 residues. Trimming stripped 9 bases from V and 3 bases from J, with 17 bases between. For the CDR3, the DNA is TGTGCCAGTAAAACCCCCGACAGATACACTGAAGCTTTCTTT. The encoded protein is CASKTPDRYTEAFF.

In its sample, this clonotype was seen a few times. The rearrangement joins TRBV29-1 to TRBJ2-7; D unclear. The CDR3 has 12 amino acids. V lost 1 base, J lost 3 bases, and 7 bases lay in between. Looked up from germline, CDR1 is SQVTM and CDR2 is ANQGSEA. CDR3 DNA: TGCAGCGTTGAAGGCGACAACTACGAGCAGTACTTC. It yields the protein CSVEGDNYEQYF.

This clonotype was seen only a few times. The chain is built from TRBV28 and TRBJ1-1, with D maybe TRBD1 (5 bases). Deletions cut 5 bases from V and 12 bases from J, with 19 bases between. The CDR3 has 13 amino acids. CDR1 and CDR2 (germline): MDHEN, SYDVKM. The CDR3 bases are TGTGCCAGCAGTCCCGTGAGGGGCGCGGCGTCTTTCTTT. Residues: CASSPVRGAASFF.

The chain uses TRBV2 and TRBJ2-5; 8 positions agree with TRBD2. Trimming removed 1 base from V and 5 bases from J; junction bases left unmatched: 9. The germline V gene encodes CDR1 SNHLY and CDR2 FYNNEI. CDR3 size: 16 residues. DNA for the CDR3: TGTGCCAGCAGTGAAGTAGCCGCGGGGGGATCGGAGACCCAGTACTTC. Amino acids: CASSEVAAGGSETQYF.